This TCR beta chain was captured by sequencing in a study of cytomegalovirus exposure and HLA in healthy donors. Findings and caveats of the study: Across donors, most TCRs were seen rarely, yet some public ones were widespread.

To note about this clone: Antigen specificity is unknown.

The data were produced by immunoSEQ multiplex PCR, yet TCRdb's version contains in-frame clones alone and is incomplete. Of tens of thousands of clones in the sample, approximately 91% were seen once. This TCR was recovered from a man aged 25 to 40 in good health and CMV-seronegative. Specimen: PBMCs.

The CDR3 protein is CASSPRDRGQDTQYF. The CDR3, as DNA: TGTGCCAGCAGTCCCCGGGACAGGGGGCAAGATACGCAGTATTTT. The chain recombines TRBV6-5 with TRBJ2-3, with 12 bases matching TRBD1. Germline values: CDR1 MNHEY, CDR2 SVGAGI. The J segment lost 5 bases and the V segment lost 5 bases, leaving 5 bases of the junction unmatched. CDR3 length: 15 amino acids.